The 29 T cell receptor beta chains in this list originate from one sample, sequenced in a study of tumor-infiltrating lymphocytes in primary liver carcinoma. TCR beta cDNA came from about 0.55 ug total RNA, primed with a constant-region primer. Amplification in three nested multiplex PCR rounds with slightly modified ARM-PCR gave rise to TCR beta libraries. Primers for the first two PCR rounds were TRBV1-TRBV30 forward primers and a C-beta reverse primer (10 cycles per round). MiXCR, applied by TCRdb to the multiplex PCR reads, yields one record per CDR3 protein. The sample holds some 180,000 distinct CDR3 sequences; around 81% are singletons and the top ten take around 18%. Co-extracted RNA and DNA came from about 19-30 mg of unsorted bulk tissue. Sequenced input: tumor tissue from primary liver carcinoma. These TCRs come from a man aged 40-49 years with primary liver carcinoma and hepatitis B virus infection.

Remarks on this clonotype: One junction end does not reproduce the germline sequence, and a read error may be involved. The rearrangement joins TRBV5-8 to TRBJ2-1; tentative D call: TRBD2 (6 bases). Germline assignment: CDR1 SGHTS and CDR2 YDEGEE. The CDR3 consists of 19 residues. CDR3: CASRITGTNGSLAYNEKFF. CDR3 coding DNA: TGTGCCAGCAGGATCACGGGAACTAACGGGAGCTTAGCGTACAATGAGAAGTTCTTC.

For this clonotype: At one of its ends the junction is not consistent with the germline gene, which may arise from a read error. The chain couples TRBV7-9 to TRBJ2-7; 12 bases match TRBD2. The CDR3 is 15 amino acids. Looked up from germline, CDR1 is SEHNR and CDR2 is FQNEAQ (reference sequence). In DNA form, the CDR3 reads TGTGCCAGCAGCCTGACTAGCGGGAGTTTCTACGAGCATTACTTC. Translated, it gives CASSLTSGSFYEHYF.

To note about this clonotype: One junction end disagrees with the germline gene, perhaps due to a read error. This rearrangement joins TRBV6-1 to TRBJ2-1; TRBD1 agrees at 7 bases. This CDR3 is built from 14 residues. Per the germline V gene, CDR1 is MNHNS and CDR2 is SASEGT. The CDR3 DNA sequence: TGTGCCAGTAGCCTCAGACAGGGAAGGGATGAGCACTTCTTC. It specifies CASSLRQGRDEHFF.

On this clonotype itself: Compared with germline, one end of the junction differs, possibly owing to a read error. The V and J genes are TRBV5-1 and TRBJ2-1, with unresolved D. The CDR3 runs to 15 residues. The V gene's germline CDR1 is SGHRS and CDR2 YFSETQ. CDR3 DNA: TGCGCCAGCAGGTTGGCAGACTCATCCTACAATGAGCAGTTCTTC. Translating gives CASRLADSSYNEQFF.

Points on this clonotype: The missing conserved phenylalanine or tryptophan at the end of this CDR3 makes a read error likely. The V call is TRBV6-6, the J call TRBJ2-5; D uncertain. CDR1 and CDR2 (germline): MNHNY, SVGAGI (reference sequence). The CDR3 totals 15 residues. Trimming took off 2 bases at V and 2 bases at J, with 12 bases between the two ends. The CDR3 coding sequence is TGTGCCAGCAGTTACGCGTCTACCGGGCAAGAGACCCAGTACTTA. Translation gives CASSYASTGQETQYL.

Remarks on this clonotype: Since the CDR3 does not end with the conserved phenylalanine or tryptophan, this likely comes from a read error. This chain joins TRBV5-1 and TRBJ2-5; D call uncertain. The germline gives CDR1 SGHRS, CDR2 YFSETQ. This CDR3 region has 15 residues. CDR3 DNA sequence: TGCGCCAGCAGCTTCCCCGGGCGGAACCAAAAGACCCAGTACCTC. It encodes CASSFPGRNQKTQYL.

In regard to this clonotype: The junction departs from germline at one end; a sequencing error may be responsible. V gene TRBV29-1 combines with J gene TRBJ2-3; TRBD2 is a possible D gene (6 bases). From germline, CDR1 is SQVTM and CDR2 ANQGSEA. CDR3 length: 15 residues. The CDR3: CSVEGGAGITDTQLF. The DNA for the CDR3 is TGCAGCGTCGAGGGCGGGGCCGGCATCACAGATACGCAGCTTTTT.

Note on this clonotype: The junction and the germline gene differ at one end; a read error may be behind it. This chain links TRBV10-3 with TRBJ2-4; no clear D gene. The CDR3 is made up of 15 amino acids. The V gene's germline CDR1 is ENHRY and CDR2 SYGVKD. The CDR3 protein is CAISDYWRAKYIQYF. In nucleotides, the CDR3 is TGTGCCATCAGTGACTACTGGAGAGCCAAATACATTCAGTACTTC.

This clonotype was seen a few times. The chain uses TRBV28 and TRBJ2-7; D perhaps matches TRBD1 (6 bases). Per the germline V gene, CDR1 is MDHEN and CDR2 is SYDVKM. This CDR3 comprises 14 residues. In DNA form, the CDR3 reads TGTGCAAGCTGTCCTCGACAGGAGTACTACGAGCAGTACTTC. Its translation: CASCPRQEYYEQYF.

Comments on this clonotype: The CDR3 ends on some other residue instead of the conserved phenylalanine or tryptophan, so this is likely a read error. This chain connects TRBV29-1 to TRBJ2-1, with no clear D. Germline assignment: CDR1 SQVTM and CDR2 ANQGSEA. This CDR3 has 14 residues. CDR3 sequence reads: CSAHKTRGGDEQFV. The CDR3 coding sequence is TGCAGTGCCCATAAGACCAGAGGCGGCGATGAGCAGTTCGTC.

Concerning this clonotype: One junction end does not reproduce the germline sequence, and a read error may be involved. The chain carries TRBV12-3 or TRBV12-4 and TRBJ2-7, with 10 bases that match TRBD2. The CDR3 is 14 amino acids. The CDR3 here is CAISFLAGGYEQYF. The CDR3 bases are TGTGCCATCAGTTTTTTAGCGGGAGGCTACGAGCAGTACTTC.

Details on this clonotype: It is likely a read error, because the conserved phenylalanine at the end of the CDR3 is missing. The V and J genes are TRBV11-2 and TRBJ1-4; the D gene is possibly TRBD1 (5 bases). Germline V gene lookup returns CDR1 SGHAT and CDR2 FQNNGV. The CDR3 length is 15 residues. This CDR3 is CGSSLDPTEIEKLFY. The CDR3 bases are TGTGGCAGCAGCCTAGACCCGACAGAGATTGAAAAACTGTTTTAT.

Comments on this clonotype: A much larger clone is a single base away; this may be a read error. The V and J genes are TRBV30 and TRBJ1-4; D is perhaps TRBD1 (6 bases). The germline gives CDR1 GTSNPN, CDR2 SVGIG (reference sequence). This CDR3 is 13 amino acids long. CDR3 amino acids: CAWSTGANDKLFF. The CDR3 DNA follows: TGTGCCTGGAGTACGGGGGCTAATGATAAACTGTTTTTT. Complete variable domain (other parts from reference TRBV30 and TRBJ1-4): SQTIHQWPATLVQPVGSPLSLECTVEGTSNPNLYWYRQAAGRGLQLLFYSVGIGQISSEVPQNLSASRPQDRQFILSSKKLLLSDSGFYLCAWSTGANDKLFFGSGTQLSVL.

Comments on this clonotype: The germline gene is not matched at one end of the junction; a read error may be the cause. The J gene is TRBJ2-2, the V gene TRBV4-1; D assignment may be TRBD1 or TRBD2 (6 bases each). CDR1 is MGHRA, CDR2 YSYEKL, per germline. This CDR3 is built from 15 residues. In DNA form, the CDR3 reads TGCGCCAGCAGCACCCAACCGAGGGGGGCCGGAGAGCTGTTATTT. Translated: CASSTQPRGAGELLF.

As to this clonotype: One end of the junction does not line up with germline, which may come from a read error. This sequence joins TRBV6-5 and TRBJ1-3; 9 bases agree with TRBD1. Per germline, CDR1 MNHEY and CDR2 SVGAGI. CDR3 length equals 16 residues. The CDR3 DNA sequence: TGTGGCAGCAGCTTCGGACAGGGGAGACTGGGAAACACCATATATTTT. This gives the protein CGSSFGQGRLGNTIYF.

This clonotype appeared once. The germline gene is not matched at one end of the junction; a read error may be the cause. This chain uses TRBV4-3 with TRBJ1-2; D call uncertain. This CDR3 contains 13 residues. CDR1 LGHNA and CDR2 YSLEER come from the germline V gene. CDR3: CASSQAEGGCYTF. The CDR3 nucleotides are TGCGCCAGCAGCCAAGCCGAGGGAGGATGCTACACCTTT.

The chain's CDR3 is CASSLDRGGTNTQYF. DNA of the CDR3: TGTGCCAGCAGCTTAGACAGGGGTGGAACAAATACGCAGTATTTT. This chain uses TRBV7-3 with TRBJ2-3, with TRBD1 matching 8 bases. This CDR3 region has 15 residues. The V gene end was trimmed by 2 bases and the J gene end by 7 bases; junction bases not matched to a gene: 8. CDR1 and CDR2 from the germline V gene are SGHTA and FQGTGA.

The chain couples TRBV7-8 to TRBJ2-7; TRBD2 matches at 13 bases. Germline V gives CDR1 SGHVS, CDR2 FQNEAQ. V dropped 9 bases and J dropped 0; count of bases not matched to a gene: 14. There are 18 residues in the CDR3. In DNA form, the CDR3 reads TGTGCCAGGAGATCTCGGACTAGCGGGAGTATGAGCTCCTACGAGCAGTACTTC. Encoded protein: CARRSRTSGSMSSYEQYF.

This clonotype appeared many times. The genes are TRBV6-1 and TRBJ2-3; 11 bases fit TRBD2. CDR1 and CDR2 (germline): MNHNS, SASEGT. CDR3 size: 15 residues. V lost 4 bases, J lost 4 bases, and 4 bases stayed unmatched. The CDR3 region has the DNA TGTGCCAGCAGTGGCCTAGCGGGAGGTCCAGATACGCAGTATTTT. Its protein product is CASSGLAGGPDTQYF.

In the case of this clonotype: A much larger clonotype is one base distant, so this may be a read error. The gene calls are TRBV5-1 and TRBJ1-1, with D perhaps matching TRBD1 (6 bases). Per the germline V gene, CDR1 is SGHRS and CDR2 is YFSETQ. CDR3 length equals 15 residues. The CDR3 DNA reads TGCGCCAGCAGCTTGGATCCAGGGGAGAACATTGAAGCTTTCTTT. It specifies CASSLDPGENIEAFF.

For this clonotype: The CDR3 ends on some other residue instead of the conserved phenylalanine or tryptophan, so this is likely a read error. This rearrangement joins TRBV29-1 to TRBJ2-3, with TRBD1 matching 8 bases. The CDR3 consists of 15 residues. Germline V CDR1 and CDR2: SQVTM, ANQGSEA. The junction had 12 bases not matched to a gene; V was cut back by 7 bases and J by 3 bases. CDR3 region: CSAEYRDRSTDTQYL. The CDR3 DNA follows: TGCAGCGCCGAATACCGGGACAGGAGTACAGATACGCAGTATTTG.

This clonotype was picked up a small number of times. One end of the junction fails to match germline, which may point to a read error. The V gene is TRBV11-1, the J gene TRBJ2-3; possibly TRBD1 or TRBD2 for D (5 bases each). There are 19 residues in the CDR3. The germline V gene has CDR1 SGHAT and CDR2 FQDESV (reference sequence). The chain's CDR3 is CARSSGGNSIGARTDTQYF. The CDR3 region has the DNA TGTGCCAGAAGCTCTGGGGGAAACTCTATTGGAGCCCGCACAGATACGCAGTATTTT.

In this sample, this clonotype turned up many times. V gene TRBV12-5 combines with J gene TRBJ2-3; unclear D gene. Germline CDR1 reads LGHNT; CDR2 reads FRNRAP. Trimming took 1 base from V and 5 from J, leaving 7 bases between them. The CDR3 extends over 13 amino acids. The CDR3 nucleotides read TGTGCTAGTGGTTTGGGACTGGGAGATACGCAGTATTTT. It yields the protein CASGLGLGDTQYF.

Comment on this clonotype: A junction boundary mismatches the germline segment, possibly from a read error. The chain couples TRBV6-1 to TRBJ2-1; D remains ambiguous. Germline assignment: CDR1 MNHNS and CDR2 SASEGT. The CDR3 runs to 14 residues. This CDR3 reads CASSVKLTYNKQFF. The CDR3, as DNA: TGTGCCAGCAGTGTCAAACTGACGTACAATAAGCAGTTCTTT.

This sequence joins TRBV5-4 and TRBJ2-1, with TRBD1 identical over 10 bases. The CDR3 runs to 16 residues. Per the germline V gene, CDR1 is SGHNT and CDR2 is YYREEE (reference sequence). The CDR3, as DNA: TGTCCTAGCAGCTTTGACAGGGGGCTTTCCTACAATGAGCAGTTCTTC. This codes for CPSSFDRGLSYNEQFF.

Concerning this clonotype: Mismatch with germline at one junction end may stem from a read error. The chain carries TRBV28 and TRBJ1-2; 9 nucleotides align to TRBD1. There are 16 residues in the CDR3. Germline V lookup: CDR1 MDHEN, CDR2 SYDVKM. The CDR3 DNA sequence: TGCGCCAGCACTACACCCCCCGGGACAGGGACCTATGGCTACACCTTC. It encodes CASTTPPGTGTYGYTF.

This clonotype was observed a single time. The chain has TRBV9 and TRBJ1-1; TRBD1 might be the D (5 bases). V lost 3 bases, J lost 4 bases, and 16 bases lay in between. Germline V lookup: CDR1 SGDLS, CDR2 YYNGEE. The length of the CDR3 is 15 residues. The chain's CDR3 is CASSAEGGGSTEAFF. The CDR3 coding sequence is TGTGCCAGCAGCGCCGAGGGTGGGGGGTCCACTGAAGCTTTCTTT. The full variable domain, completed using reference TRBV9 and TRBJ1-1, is DSGVTQTPKHLITATGQRVTLRCSPRSGDLSVYWYQQSLDQGLQFLIQYYNGEERAKGNILERFSAQQFPDLHSELNLSSLELGDSALYFCASSAEGGGSTEAFFGQGTRLTVV.

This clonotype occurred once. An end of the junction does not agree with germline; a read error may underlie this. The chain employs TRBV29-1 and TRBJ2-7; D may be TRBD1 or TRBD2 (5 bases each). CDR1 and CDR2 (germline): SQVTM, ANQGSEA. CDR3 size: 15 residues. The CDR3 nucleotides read TGCAGCATTGAGGATCCGCAGGGCCCCTGGAGGGAGCAGTACTTC. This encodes CSIEDPQGPWREQYF.

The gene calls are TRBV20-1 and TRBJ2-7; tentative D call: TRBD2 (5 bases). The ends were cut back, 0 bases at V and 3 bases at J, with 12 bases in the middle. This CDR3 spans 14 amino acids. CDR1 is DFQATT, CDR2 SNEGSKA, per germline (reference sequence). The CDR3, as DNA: TGCAGTGCTAGAGAATCCCGGGGAGTCTACGAGCAGTACTTC. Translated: CSARESRGVYEQYF.